Listed below are T cell receptor beta chains from one sample, sequenced in a study of T cells in narcolepsy. The table came from immunoSEQ multiplex PCR; TCRdb's copy has only in-frame clones and leaves some out. The sample shows some 25,000 clones, 85% to 90% of them seen only once. The sequenced sample was CD45RA- memory CD4+ T cells from PBMCs. The receptors originated from a human donor with narcolepsy. Each CDR3 is given with its conserved first and last residue. A D gene is named only where the DNA matches it firmly.

d_call: NA; j_call: TRBJ2-3; v_call: TRBV6-5; cdr3_aa: CASSSRLSSATDTQYF; cdr3_nt: TGTGCCAGCAGTTCTAGGTTGAGTAGCGCAACAGATACGCAGTATTTT
d_call: TRBD2; j_call: TRBJ2-1; v_call: TRBV29-1; cdr3_aa: CSVEAGGGNEQFF; cdr3_nt: TGCAGCGTTGAGGCTGGCGGGGGGAATGAGCAGTTCTTC
d_call: NA; j_call: TRBJ2-2; v_call: TRBV5-1; cdr3_aa: CASSFELGELFF; cdr3_nt: TGCGCCAGCAGCTTTGAGTTAGGGGAGCTGTTTTTT
d_call: NA; j_call: TRBJ2-5; v_call: TRBV7-6; cdr3_aa: CASSLGTGQETQYF; cdr3_nt: TGTGCCAGCAGCTTAGGCACAGGACAAGAGACCCAGTACTTC
d_call: TRBD2; j_call: TRBJ2-5; v_call: TRBV11-3; cdr3_aa: CASSTRAGEETQYF; cdr3_nt: TGTGCCAGCAGCACCCGAGCGGGAGAGGAGACCCAGTACTTC
d_call: TRBD2; j_call: TRBJ2-7; v_call: TRBV4-2; cdr3_aa: CASSQDLPGGEYF; cdr3_nt: TGTGCCAGCAGCCAAGATCTTCCGGGAGGCGAGTACTTC
d_call: TRBD2; j_call: TRBJ2-1; v_call: TRBV15; cdr3_aa: CATDYGTSGNEQFF; cdr3_nt: TGTGCCACAGATTACGGGACTAGCGGTAATGAGCAGTTCTTC
d_call: TRBD1; j_call: TRBJ1-1; v_call: TRBV5-4; cdr3_aa: CASSIDTGGGRTEAFF; cdr3_nt: TGTGCCAGCAGCATAGACACAGGGGGCGGGCGCACTGAAGCTTTCTTT
d_call: TRBD1; j_call: TRBJ1-1; v_call: TRBV7-2; cdr3_aa: CASSLGGTGMGNTEAFF; cdr3_nt: TGTGCCAGCAGCTTAGGGGGGACAGGGATGGGAAACACTGAAGCTTTCTTT
d_call: NA; j_call: TRBJ2-5; v_call: TRBV14; cdr3_aa: CASSDMVTQYF; cdr3_nt: TGTGCCAGCAGCGACATGGTGACCCAGTACTTC
d_call: NA; j_call: TRBJ1-2; v_call: TRBV19; cdr3_aa: CASSTNRNGYTF; cdr3_nt: TGTGCCAGTAGTACAAACAGGAACGGCTACACCTTC
d_call: TRBD2; j_call: TRBJ2-7; v_call: TRBV13; cdr3_aa: CASSPRTSGNNYEQYF; cdr3_nt: TGTGCCAGCAGCCCAAGGACTAGCGGGAACAACTACGAGCAGTACTTC
d_call: NA; j_call: TRBJ1-5; v_call: TRBV11-3; cdr3_aa: CASSFWGGTQPQHF; cdr3_nt: TGTGCCAGCAGCTTCTGGGGGGGTACTCAGCCCCAGCATTTT
d_call: NA; j_call: TRBJ2-7; v_call: TRBV7-6; cdr3_aa: CASSKSGYPPNEQYF; cdr3_nt: TGTGCCAGCAGCAAGAGCGGATACCCTCCCAACGAGCAGTACTTC
d_call: TRBD2; j_call: TRBJ2-7; v_call: TRBV7-9; cdr3_aa: CASSLALAGVYEQYF; cdr3_nt: TGTGCCAGCAGCTTAGCTCTAGCGGGAGTCTACGAGCAGTACTTC
d_call: TRBD2; j_call: TRBJ2-3; v_call: TRBV9; cdr3_aa: CASSVAAGGFTDTQYF; cdr3_nt: TGTGCCAGCAGCGTAGCAGCGGGAGGATTCACAGATACGCAGTATTTT